This entry concerns a single T cell receptor (beta chain). The data were taken from a study of T cells in tuberculosis. CDR1 and CDR2 (germline): SGHTA, FQGNSA. The CDR3 is 15 residues long. J was trimmed by 2 bases and V by 3 bases; bases with no gene match: 7. Produced via immunoSEQ multiplex PCR; TCRdb's table is partial and in-frame only. The profile shows tens of thousands of clones, around 94% of them singletons. This TCR was sampled from a donor aged 10-29 years with latent tuberculosis or without tuberculosis infection. Some clones in this sample may be carry-over from other donors' samples. V usage is TRBV7-2 and J usage is TRBJ2-7; 7 bases map to TRBD2. The sequenced sample was PBMCs. The CDR3 nucleotides read TGTGCCAGCAGCTTTGGCGGGAGAAACACCTACGAGCAGTACTTC. Amino acids: CASSFGGRNTYEQYF.